One and the same sample provided the 26 T cell receptor beta chains below, sequenced in a study of T cell clones after liver transplantation. Repertoires were generated with immunoSEQ multiplex PCR, while TCRdb's copy carries only in-frame clones and drops some. The sample shows some 60,000 clones, about 70% of them seen only once. This material consisted of CD4+ T cells from blood, taken before liver transplant. These receptors originate from a human donor who received a liver transplant.

The rearrangement uses TRBV11-3 and TRBJ2-1; TRBD1 is a possible D gene (6 bases). CDR1 is SGHNT and CDR2 is YENEEA in the germline V gene. CDR3 length: 15 amino acids. V was shortened by 1 base and J by 8 bases, with 15 bases between the two germline ends. CDR3 sequence (DNA): TGTGCCAGCAGCTTAGGTACAGGGAGTCGGGATGAGCAGTTCTTC. It codes for CASSLGTGSRDEQFF.

Note on this clone: The sample holds other DNA sequences that translate to the same CDR3. V and J are TRBV11-2 and TRBJ1-2; D unresolved. V lost 3 bases and J lost 0, with 5 bases in between. This CDR3 is 13 amino acids long. Germline assignment: CDR1 SGHAT and CDR2 FQNNGV. CDR3 in amino acids: CASSFPANYGYTF. The CDR3 DNA sequence: TGTGCCAGCAGCTTCCCGGCTAACTATGGCTACACCTTC.

CDR3 region: CASSAHRQNTEAFF. CDR3 DNA: TGCGCCAGCAGTGCTCACAGGCAGAACACTGAAGCTTTCTTT. V gene TRBV10-1 combines with J gene TRBJ1-1; TRBD1 might be the D (5 bases). Germline CDR1 and CDR2: WNHNN and SYGVQD (reference sequence). The CDR3 extends over 14 amino acids. V lost 4 bases and J 1 base, leaving 10 bases between the germline ends.

The V gene is TRBV4-2, the J gene TRBJ2-1, with 12 bases that match TRBD2. This CDR3 comprises 18 residues. V dropped 0 bases and J dropped 7; count of bases not matched to a gene: 10. CDR1 is LGHNA, CDR2 YNFKEQ, per germline. This CDR3 is CASSQEGLAGGGSNEQFF. The DNA of the CDR3 is TGTGCCAGCAGCCAAGAGGGGCTAGCGGGGGGGGGATCGAATGAGCAGTTCTTC.

This clone has a single count. This chain joins TRBV30 and TRBJ2-1, with 8 bases matching TRBD2. This CDR3 is built from 15 residues. Trimming at V came to 2 bases and at J to 2 bases, leaving 5 bases not matched to a gene. Germline V gene sequence: CDR1 GTSNPN, CDR2 SVGIG (reference sequence). The CDR3: CAWSPGGRTYNEQFF. CDR3 nucleotides: TGTGCCTGGAGTCCGGGGGGGCGAACCTACAATGAGCAGTTCTTC.

The chain is built from TRBV19 and TRBJ2-1; D perhaps matches TRBD1 (5 bases). V shed 8 bases and J shed 4 bases, with 15 bases lying between them. The CDR3 sequence is 14 residues long. From germline, CDR1 is LNHDA and CDR2 SQIVND (reference sequence). Here the CDR3 reads CASSSGQPYNEQFF. Here the CDR3 DNA reads TGTGCCAGTTCGAGTGGACAACCATACAATGAGCAGTTCTTC.

The V and J genes are TRBV6-1 and TRBJ2-7, with TRBD1 matching 7 bases. This CDR3 is built from 14 residues. CDR1 and CDR2 from the germline V gene are MNHNS and SASEGT. V dropped 9 bases and J dropped 4; count of bases not matched to a gene: 12. The CDR3 loop reads CASQRQGEYYEQYF. The CDR3 nucleotides read TGTGCCAGTCAACGACAGGGAGAATATTACGAGCAGTACTTC.

The chain links TRBV5-1 to TRBJ2-7, with 7 bases aligning to TRBD1. Germline values: CDR1 SGHRS, CDR2 YFSETQ. Trimming took 5 bases from V and 0 from J; bases not matched to a gene: 11. This CDR3 has 16 amino acids. The chain's CDR3 is CASSFIPGTDSYEQYF. DNA for the CDR3: TGCGCCAGCAGTTTCATACCCGGGACAGACTCCTACGAGCAGTACTTC.

This clone came up a few times. This chain uses TRBV2 with TRBJ1-2; TRBD1 matches at 7 bases. Trimming removed 9 bases from V and 4 bases from J; junction bases left unmatched: 11. The CDR3 is made up of 14 amino acids. Looked up from germline, CDR1 is SNHLY and CDR2 is FYNNEI. The CDR3 DNA reads as TGTGCCAGTTCGGTAGGGGGCCAGGTCTATGGCTACACCTTC. It encodes CASSVGGQVYGYTF.

The genes are TRBV27 and TRBJ2-7; 9 bases are shared with TRBD1. The CDR3 is 14 amino acids. Germline V gene lookup returns CDR1 MNHEY and CDR2 SMNVEV (reference sequence). V trimming: 2 bases; J trimming: 4 bases; junction bases outside the gene matches: 3. The CDR3 loop is CASSLRQGDYEQYF. The CDR3 DNA reads TGTGCCAGCAGTTTACGACAGGGGGATTACGAGCAGTACTTC.

Only a few counts were recorded for this clone. This chain uses TRBV2 with TRBJ1-5; the match to TRBD1 covers 8 bases. The CDR3 runs to 16 residues. J gave up 0 bases and V 5 bases, and 6 bases lay outside the gene matches. From germline, CDR1 is SNHLY and CDR2 FYNNEI. CDR3: CASSPRGLYSNQPQHF. CDR3 nucleotide sequence: TGTGCCAGCAGTCCCAGGGGGCTGTATAGCAATCAGCCCCAGCATTTT.

The rearrangement uses TRBV19 and TRBJ2-3, with 11 bases fitting TRBD1. V lost 5 bases to trimming and J lost 6 bases; unmatched junction nucleotides: 7. The CDR3 is made up of 15 amino acids. Germline V gives CDR1 LNHDA, CDR2 SQIVND (reference sequence). The CDR3 DNA sequence: TGTGCCAGTAGTCTCTGGACAGGGGGCATGGATACGCAGTATTTT. Encoded protein: CASSLWTGGMDTQYF. Together with reference TRBV19 and TRBJ2-3, the CDR3 gives the full variable domain: DGGITQSPKYLFRKEGQNVTLSCEQNLNHDAMYWYRQDPGQGLRLIYYSQIVNDFQKGDIAEGYSVSREKKESFPLTVTSAQKNPTAFYLCASSLWTGGMDTQYFGPGTRLTVL.

This clone has just a few counts. V usage is TRBV19 and J usage is TRBJ1-1; D may be TRBD1 (6 bases). The length of the CDR3 is 12 residues. With 9 bases removed from V and 5 bases from J, the gap between germline ends came to 13 bases. The germline V gene has CDR1 LNHDA and CDR2 SQIVND (reference sequence). CDR3 DNA sequence: TGTGCCAGCGGACAGTATGAAACTGAAGCTTTCTTT. It encodes CASGQYETEAFF.

The chain links TRBV2 to TRBJ2-5, with 7 positions matching TRBD2. This CDR3 is built from 13 residues. Germline V gene sequence: CDR1 SNHLY, CDR2 FYNNEI. Losses at the gene ends were 6 bases for V and 5 bases for J; bases not matched to a gene: 6. The CDR3 sequence: CASRVLARETQYF. DNA of the CDR3: TGTGCCAGCAGGGTACTAGCGAGGGAGACCCAGTACTTC.

The chain employs TRBV2 and TRBJ1-3, with 8 bases aligning to TRBD1. V trimming: 6 bases; J trimming: 2 bases; junction bases outside the gene matches: 6. The CDR3 extends over 15 amino acids. Germline V CDR1 and CDR2: SNHLY, FYNNEI. CDR3 sequence reads: CASRTRTGTGNTIYF. The DNA for the CDR3 is TGTGCCAGCAGAACCCGGACAGGGACTGGAAACACCATATATTTT.

This clone was observed many times. The genes are TRBV27 and TRBJ1-5; a weak D match, TRBD1 (5 bases). Trimming pared 6 bases from V and 7 bases from J, leaving 22 bases between. The germline gives CDR1 MNHEY, CDR2 SMNVEV (reference sequence). This CDR3 is built from 16 residues. The CDR3: CASRYTMGGIEQPQHF. The CDR3, as DNA: TGTGCCAGCAGGTACACGATGGGGGGGATCGAACAGCCCCAGCATTTT.

The J gene is TRBJ2-5, the V gene TRBV6-5; TRBD2 agrees at 7 bases. Per the germline V gene, CDR1 is MNHEY and CDR2 is SVGAGI. J lost 0 bases, V lost 1 base, and 5 bases had no gene match. The CDR3 sequence is 16 residues long. The CDR3 sequence: CASSYWDYSYQETQYF. Here the CDR3 DNA reads TGTGCCAGCAGTTACTGGGACTATTCGTACCAAGAGACCCAGTACTTC.

The chain couples TRBV6-1 to TRBJ2-5; tentative D call: TRBD2 (5 bases). The length of the CDR3 is 13 residues. V was trimmed by 0 bases and J by 5 bases, leaving 7 bases between them. Germline V gene data show CDR1 as MNHNS and CDR2 as SASEGT. The CDR3: CASSEAREETQYF. The CDR3 bases are TGTGCCAGCAGTGAAGCGAGGGAGGAGACCCAGTACTTC.

A single count supports this clone. The chain joins TRBV6-1 to TRBJ2-1; D might be TRBD1 (5 bases). The germline V gene has CDR1 MNHNS and CDR2 SASEGT. The CDR3 extends over 16 amino acids. Trimming stripped 4 bases from V and 2 bases from J, with 15 bases between. The CDR3 coding sequence is TGTGCCAGCAGTGTTCCCGACAGCACAACCTACAATGAGCAGTTCTTC. Its protein product is CASSVPDSTTYNEQFF.

The genes are TRBV10-3 and TRBJ1-2, with D possibly being TRBD1 (5 bases). Trimming shortened V by 5 bases and J by 8 bases, and 18 bases separated the two germline ends. CDR1 and CDR2 (germline): ENHRY, SYGVKD. The CDR3 covers 14 residues. In DNA form, the CDR3 reads TGTGCCATCAGTCGAATTCTGGACAACCGGGGCTACACCTTC. It is translated as CAISRILDNRGYTF.

This chain uses TRBV18 with TRBJ2-5, with 7 bases identical to TRBD2. The CDR3 extends over 14 amino acids. Trimming removed 3 bases from V and 3 bases from J; junction bases left unmatched: 4. Germline V gene sequence: CDR1 KGHSH, CDR2 LQKENI. The CDR3 DNA reads as TGTGCCAGCTCACCTTCAGGGAGGGAAGAGACCCAGTACTTC. It yields the protein CASSPSGREETQYF.

The CDR3 protein is CASSLSQRESVEKLFF. For the CDR3, the DNA is TGTGCCAGCAGCTTATCCCAACGTGAATCAGTTGAAAAACTGTTTTTT. V usage is TRBV11-1 and J usage is TRBJ1-4, with D uncertain. CDR1 is SGHAT and CDR2 is FQDESV in the germline V gene (reference sequence). The CDR3 extends over 16 amino acids. Trimming took off 2 bases at V and 7 bases at J, with 17 bases between the two ends.

V is TRBV28 and J is TRBJ2-7, with 7 positions matching TRBD1. CDR3 length: 13 amino acids. The V gene end was trimmed by 6 bases and the J gene end by 2 bases; junction bases not matched to a gene: 4. Germline CDR1 MDHEN, CDR2 SYDVKM. The CDR3 DNA is TGTGCCAGCAGCCGGGACAGACCCTACGAGCAGTACTTC. Protein product: CASSRDRPYEQYF.

This chain uses TRBV19 with TRBJ2-7; 8 nucleotides align to TRBD1. The CDR3 covers 12 residues. V trimming: 4 bases; J trimming: 6 bases; junction bases outside the gene matches: 2. Germline V lookup: CDR1 LNHDA, CDR2 SQIVND (reference sequence). The DNA of the CDR3 is TGTGCCAGTAGTACGACAGGGGTCGAGCAGTACTTC. It yields the protein CASSTTGVEQYF. The full variable domain, its missing parts supplied by reference TRBV19 and TRBJ2-7, is DGGITQSPKYLFRKEGQNVTLSCEQNLNHDAMYWYRQDPGQGLRLIYYSQIVNDFQKGDIAEGYSVSREKKESFPLTVTSAQKNPTAFYLCASSTTGVEQYFGPGTRLTVT.

This sequence joins TRBV10-3 and TRBJ2-1; TRBD2 is a possible D gene (7 bases). The V gene lost 7 bases and the J gene lost 8 bases, with 15 bases spanning the gap. The germline CDR1 and CDR2 sequences are ENHRY and SYGVKD. This CDR3 comprises 13 residues. CDR3 in DNA: TGTGCCATCATGGGTAGGGAGGGGGATGAGCAGTTCTTC. As protein: CAIMGREGDEQFF.

The chain uses TRBV4-1 and TRBJ2-2; tentatively, D is TRBD2 (6 bases). This CDR3 region has 16 residues. Trimming cost V 3 bases and J 0 bases, with 11 bases left between them. CDR1 is MGHRA and CDR2 is YSYEKL in the germline V gene. CDR3 bases: TGCGCCAGCAGCCATCTGGGACTGGCGAACACCGGGGAGCTGTTTTTT. Amino acid sequence: CASSHLGLANTGELFF.